Following are 22 T cell receptor beta chains from one sample sequenced in a study of blood T cell repertoires in COVID-19. The method was immunoSEQ multiplex PCR; TCRdb's version includes in-frame clones alone and lacks a portion of them. The sample holds about 160,000 clones, roughly 84% seen once. The sequencing input was peripheral blood. All receptors come from a woman older than 75 with active or convalescent COVID-19.

This clone was observed a few times. This chain joins TRBV20-1 and TRBJ2-1; the D is unclear. The CDR3 has 11 amino acids. The germline gives CDR1 DFQATT, CDR2 SNEGSKA (reference sequence). Trimming cost V 7 bases and J 11 bases, with 15 bases left between them. CDR3 in amino acids: CSVFSSVQQFF. The CDR3, as DNA: TGCAGTGTCTTTAGTTCGGTCCAGCAGTTCTTC.

The chain recombines TRBV7-2 with TRBJ1-6; possibly TRBD1 for D (5 bases). This CDR3 contains 17 residues. The germline V gene has CDR1 SGHTA and CDR2 FQGNSA. V lost 3 bases and J lost 8, with 20 bases in between. The CDR3 region has the DNA TGTGCCAGCAGCTTCGGGGGTCGAAACCGCTGGGATTCACCCCTCCACTTT. This codes for CASSFGGRNRWDSPLHF.

This clone was counted a few times. The chain links TRBV7-3 to TRBJ2-2, with D perhaps TRBD2 (6 bases). This CDR3 is 15 amino acids long. Trimming shortened V by 5 bases and J by 1 base, and 11 bases separated the two germline ends. CDR1 SGHTA and CDR2 FQGTGA come from the germline V gene. The CDR3 nucleotides are TGTGCCAGCAGCCTTCTGGGAGGGAACACCGGGGAGCTGTTTTTT. Its translation is CASSLLGGNTGELFF.

This rearrangement joins TRBV24-1 to TRBJ2-1; TRBD2 agrees at 10 bases. The germline V gene has CDR1 KGHDR and CDR2 SFDVKD. After removal of 4 bases from V and 4 bases from J, the junction contained 6 bases not matched to a gene. CDR3 length equals 16 residues. The CDR3 spells CATSDPTSGAYNEQFF. CDR3 in DNA: TGTGCCACCAGTGACCCCACTAGCGGGGCTTACAATGAGCAGTTCTTC.

V and J are TRBV2 and TRBJ2-2; 14 nucleotides line up with TRBD2. The V and J ends lost 4 bases and 7 bases, in that order; junction bases with no gene match: 5. The CDR3 loop spans 16 amino acids. Germline values: CDR1 SNHLY, CDR2 FYNNEI. This chain's CDR3 is CASSVTSGRAGGELFF. The CDR3 DNA reads as TGTGCCAGCAGTGTGACTAGCGGGAGGGCCGGCGGGGAGCTGTTTTTT.

This clone was observed a handful of times. Here the CDR3 reads CASSLRTSGTFVTQYF. The DNA for the CDR3 is TGTGCCAGCAGCCTACGGACTAGCGGGACGTTCGTTACGCAGTATTTT. V is TRBV7-2 and J is TRBJ2-3, with TRBD2 identical over 12 bases. The trim removed 5 bases at V and 8 bases at J, leaving 11 bases unmatched. Germline-derived CDR1 and CDR2 are SGHTA and FQGNSA. The CDR3 length is 16 residues.

This clone was observed once. V and J are TRBV9 and TRBJ1-1; 7 bases fit TRBD1. There are 14 residues in the CDR3. The V and J ends lost 3 bases and 4 bases, in that order; junction bases with no gene match: 6. Germline V gives CDR1 SGDLS, CDR2 YYNGEE. Here the CDR3 reads CASSATGASTEAFF. Written as DNA, the CDR3 is TGTGCCAGCAGCGCCACAGGGGCGAGCACTGAAGCTTTCTTT.

The chain carries TRBV11-2 and TRBJ1-1; no firm D call. CDR3 length equals 14 residues. V was shortened by 0 bases and J by 5 bases, with 10 bases between the two germline ends. CDR1 and CDR2 from the germline V gene are SGHAT and FQNNGV. The CDR3 spells CASSLDLSRTEAFF. The CDR3 DNA follows: TGTGCCAGCAGCTTAGATTTGTCGCGAACTGAAGCTTTCTTT.

The chain is built from TRBV7-9 and TRBJ1-5; TRBD1 might be the D (5 bases). The germline gives CDR1 SEHNR, CDR2 FQNEAQ (reference sequence). Trimming left V 5 bases short and J 1 base short, with 12 bases between. The CDR3 contains 15 residues. The CDR3 coding sequence is TGTGCCAGCAGCCAATGGGGCGGAAGCAATCAGCCCCAGCATTTT. The encoded protein is CASSQWGGSNQPQHF.

The V gene is TRBV27, the J gene TRBJ1-6; unclear D gene. The CDR3 length is 13 residues. Germline V gene sequence: CDR1 MNHEY, CDR2 SMNVEV (reference sequence). Trimming stripped 3 bases from V and 11 bases from J, with 11 bases between. This CDR3 reads CASSFSGEAPLHF. The CDR3 nucleotides are TGTGCCAGCAGTTTCTCCGGCGAGGCACCCCTCCACTTT.

This chain uses TRBV28 with TRBJ2-7; 8 bases are a match to TRBD1. This CDR3 is built from 16 residues. Trimming took 6 bases from V and 0 from J; bases not matched to a gene: 10. In germline, CDR1 is MDHEN, CDR2 SYDVKM. The chain's CDR3 is CASSPRQGKSSYEQYF. The CDR3 DNA sequence: TGTGCCAGCAGCCCCCGACAGGGGAAGAGCTCCTACGAGCAGTACTTC.

This clone has only a few counts. CDR3 in amino acids: CASSAGQGTNTEAFF. The CDR3 bases are TGCGCCAGCAGCGCGGGACAGGGAACGAACACTGAAGCTTTCTTT. This rearrangement joins TRBV5-1 to TRBJ1-1, with 9 bases aligning to TRBD1. J gave up 1 base and V 4 bases, and 5 bases lay outside the gene matches. The germline gives CDR1 SGHRS, CDR2 YFSETQ. The CDR3 sequence is 15 residues long.

The chain employs TRBV9 and TRBJ1-4; tentatively, D is TRBD1 (5 bases). The V and J ends lost 1 base and 0 bases respectively, with 19 bases between them. The V gene's germline CDR1 is SGDLS and CDR2 YYNGEE. The CDR3 has 19 amino acids. CDR3 residues: CASSVTPRQTLATNEKLFF. DNA for the CDR3: TGTGCCAGCAGCGTAACCCCCCGACAGACACTTGCAACTAATGAAAAACTGTTTTTT.

This clone was detected a few times. V gene TRBV3-1 (or the pseudogene TRBV3-2) combines with J gene TRBJ1-2; D is unclear. In germline, CDR1 is LGHDT, CDR2 YNNKEL (reference sequence). The CDR3 sequence is 13 residues long. Trimming left V 2 bases short and J 6 bases short, with 10 bases between. The CDR3 region has the DNA TGTGCCAGCAGCCAACATGAAGGAGATGGCTACACCTTC. Its translation is CASSQHEGDGYTF.

The rearrangement uses TRBV5-6 and TRBJ1-1; maybe TRBD1 (5 bases). With 2 bases removed from V and 3 bases from J, the gap between germline ends came to 11 bases. In germline, CDR1 is SGHDT, CDR2 YYEEEE. This CDR3 has 14 amino acids. CDR3: CASSFWGEYTEAFF. In DNA form, the CDR3 reads TGTGCCAGCAGCTTCTGGGGGGAGTACACTGAAGCTTTCTTT.

The chain recombines TRBV24-1 with TRBJ2-5; tentatively, D is TRBD2 (6 bases). CDR3 length equals 16 residues. CDR1 is KGHDR, CDR2 SFDVKD, per germline. V was cut by 4 bases and J by 5 bases, with 19 bases left in between. This CDR3 is CATSDTEGTGWETQYF. The CDR3 DNA reads as TGTGCCACCAGTGACACAGAGGGGACTGGCTGGGAGACCCAGTACTTC.

The rearrangement links TRBV18 to TRBJ1-3, with 9 bases that match TRBD1. The CDR3 runs to 18 residues. Germline lookup yields CDR1 KGHSH and CDR2 LQKENI. V lost 3 bases, J lost 0 bases, and 9 bases stayed unmatched. The CDR3 protein is CASSPRPGTGSSGNTIYF. CDR3 sequence (DNA): TGTGCCAGCTCACCTCGTCCCGGGACAGGGAGCTCTGGAAACACCATATATTTT. The variable domain in full, completed from reference TRBV18 and TRBJ1-3, reads NAGVMQNPRHLVRRRGQEARLRCSPMKGHSHVYWYRQLPEEGLKFMVYLQKENIIDESGMPKERFSAEFPKEGPSILRIQQVVRGDSAAYFCASSPRPGTGSSGNTIYFGEGSWLTVV.

The chain uses TRBV5-4 and TRBJ2-6; perhaps TRBD2 as D (5 bases). Germline-derived CDR1 and CDR2 are SGHNT and YYREEE (reference sequence). V lost 4 bases and J lost 2, with 13 bases in between. This CDR3 spans 16 amino acids. The CDR3 here is CASSGVISAGANVLTF. CDR3 in DNA: TGTGCCAGCAGCGGGGTGATTAGCGCTGGGGCCAACGTCCTGACTTTC.

This chain connects TRBV7-9 to TRBJ2-1, with D hard to call. The germline gives CDR1 SEHNR, CDR2 FQNEAQ (reference sequence). The V and J ends lost 5 bases and 0 bases respectively, with 11 bases between them. The CDR3 has 15 residues. The DNA of the CDR3 is TGTGCCAGCAGCCCCGCTGGCAGCTCCTACAATGAGCAGTTCTTC. As protein: CASSPAGSSYNEQFF.

The J gene is TRBJ1-2, the V gene TRBV2; D may be TRBD1 (5 bases). The CDR3 is 12 amino acids. Germline V CDR1 and CDR2: SNHLY, FYNNEI. The V and J ends lost 5 bases and 8 bases respectively, with 12 bases between them. CDR3 DNA: TGTGCCAGCAGTTTCCAGGGTTCAGGCTACACCTTC. This sequence encodes CASSFQGSGYTF.

This clone came up a few times. The chain uses TRBV28 and TRBJ2-1; 11 nucleotides match TRBD1. This CDR3 region has 17 residues. The V segment lost 3 bases and the J segment 4 bases; nucleotides outside the gene matches: 8. Germline CDR1 is MDHEN and CDR2 is SYDVKM. This chain's CDR3 is CASSFLRTGGRYNEQFF. The CDR3 DNA is TGTGCCAGCAGTTTCCTCAGGACAGGGGGCCGATACAATGAGCAGTTCTTC.

The chain recombines TRBV7-9 with TRBJ2-1, with TRBD2 matching 7 bases. The CDR3 spans 16 residues. Germline V CDR1 and CDR2: SEHNR, FQNEAQ (reference sequence). J lost 5 bases, V lost 5 bases, and 12 bases had no gene match. The CDR3 nucleotides are TGTGCCAGCAGCCCCCTGGGCGGGAGTGGGGACAATGAGCAGTTCTTC. Protein product: CASSPLGGSGDNEQFF. Full variable domain (missing parts from reference TRBV7-9 and TRBJ2-1): DTGVSQNPRHKITKRGQNVTFRCDPISEHNRLYWYRQTLGQGPEFLTYFQNEAQLEKSRLLSDRFSAERPKGSFSTLEIQRTEQGDSAMYLCASSPLGGSGDNEQFFGPGTRLTVL.